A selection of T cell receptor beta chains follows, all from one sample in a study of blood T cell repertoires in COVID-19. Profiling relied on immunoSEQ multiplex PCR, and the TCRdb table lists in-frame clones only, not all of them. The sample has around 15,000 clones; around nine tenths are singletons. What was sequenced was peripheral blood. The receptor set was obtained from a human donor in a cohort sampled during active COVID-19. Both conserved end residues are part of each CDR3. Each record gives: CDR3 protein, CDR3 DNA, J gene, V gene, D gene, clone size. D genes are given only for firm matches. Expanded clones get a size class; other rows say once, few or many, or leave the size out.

CDR3aa: CASSATGMRNQPQHF; CDR3nt: TGCGCCAGCAGCGCGACAGGGATGCGCAATCAGCCCCAGCATTTT; j_gene: TRBJ1-5; v_gene: TRBV5-1; d_gene: TRBD1; abundance: -
CDR3aa: CASSSDRGSYEQYF; CDR3nt: TGTGCCAGCAGCTCGGACAGGGGATCCTACGAGCAGTACTTC; j_gene: TRBJ2-7; v_gene: TRBV5-4; d_gene: TRBD1; abundance: -
CDR3aa: CASSSQGPISPLHF; CDR3nt: TGTGCCAGCAGCTCACAGGGCCCCATTTCACCCCTCCACTTT; j_gene: TRBJ1-6; v_gene: TRBV6-4; d_gene: -; abundance: -
CDR3aa: CASSSERDRDSPLHF; CDR3nt: TGTGCCAGCAGCTCCGAGCGGGACAGGGATTCACCCCTCCACTTT; j_gene: TRBJ1-6; v_gene: TRBV7-9; d_gene: TRBD1; abundance: -
CDR3aa: CASRPIFGTGEFDTQYF; CDR3nt: TGTGCCAGCAGGCCCATTTTCGGGACAGGGGAGTTTGATACGCAGTATTTT; j_gene: TRBJ2-3; v_gene: TRBV7-9; d_gene: TRBD1; abundance: once
CDR3aa: CASSQVSGITGELFF; CDR3nt: TGCGCCAGCAGCCAAGTTAGCGGGATCACCGGGGAGCTGTTTTTT; j_gene: TRBJ2-2; v_gene: TRBV4-3; d_gene: TRBD2; abundance: -
CDR3aa: CASVQGYSNQPQHF; CDR3nt: TGTGCCAGCGTCCAGGGTTATAGCAATCAGCCCCAGCATTTT; j_gene: TRBJ1-5; v_gene: TRBV6-6; d_gene: -; abundance: -
CDR3aa: CASSIGNLAGELFF; CDR3nt: TGTGCCAGTAGTATCGGGAATCTCGCCGGGGAGCTGTTTTTT; j_gene: TRBJ2-2; v_gene: TRBV19; d_gene: -; abundance: -
CDR3aa: CASSQTSGVQETQYF; CDR3nt: TGTGCCAGCAGCCAGACTAGCGGGGTACAAGAGACCCAGTACTTC; j_gene: TRBJ2-5; v_gene: TRBV7-2; d_gene: TRBD2; abundance: once
CDR3aa: CASSPIRAYEQYF; CDR3nt: TGTGCCAGCAGCCCAATACGAGCCTACGAGCAGTACTTC; j_gene: TRBJ2-7; v_gene: TRBV7-2; d_gene: -; abundance: -
CDR3aa: CASRRWTQGVYGYTF; CDR3nt: TGTGCCAGCAGGAGATGGACCCAGGGGGTCTATGGCTACACCTTC; j_gene: TRBJ1-2; v_gene: TRBV2; d_gene: TRBD1; abundance: -
CDR3aa: CASSGLAGGTYNEQFF; CDR3nt: TGTGCCAGCAGTGGACTAGCGGGGGGCACATACAATGAGCAGTTCTTC; j_gene: TRBJ2-1; v_gene: TRBV6-1; d_gene: TRBD2; abundance: -
CDR3aa: CASSQDTGGYGYTF; CDR3nt: TGTGCCAGCAGCCAAGATACCGGCGGCTATGGCTACACCTTC; j_gene: TRBJ1-2; v_gene: TRBV3-1/TRBV3-2; d_gene: -; abundance: -
CDR3aa: CASSIGLMGTQYF; CDR3nt: TGTGCCAGTAGTATAGGACTAATGGGGACCCAGTACTTC; j_gene: TRBJ2-5; v_gene: TRBV19; d_gene: -; abundance: -
CDR3aa: CASSVAGQGANTGELFF; CDR3nt: TGTGCCAGCAGCGTAGCCGGGCAGGGGGCAAACACCGGGGAGCTGTTTTTT; j_gene: TRBJ2-2; v_gene: TRBV9; d_gene: TRBD1; abundance: -
CDR3aa: CASSYGVTGELFF; CDR3nt: TGTGCCAGCAGTTACGGAGTTACCGGGGAGCTGTTTTTT; j_gene: TRBJ2-2; v_gene: TRBV6-5; d_gene: -; abundance: -
CDR3aa: CASSIRRGTGDSPLHF; CDR3nt: TGTGCCAGTAGTATAAGGCGAGGGACAGGGGATTCACCCCTCCACTTT; j_gene: TRBJ1-6; v_gene: TRBV19; d_gene: TRBD1; abundance: -
CDR3aa: CASRTTGLINYGYTF; CDR3nt: TGTGCCAGCAGGACCACGGGACTGATTAACTATGGCTACACCTTC; j_gene: TRBJ1-2; v_gene: TRBV27; d_gene: -; abundance: once
CDR3aa: CASSYLHEQYF; CDR3nt: TGTGCCAGCAGTTACCTCCACGAGCAGTACTTC; j_gene: TRBJ2-7; v_gene: TRBV6-6; d_gene: -; abundance: -
CDR3aa: CASSITETRNEKLFF; CDR3nt: TGTGCCAGTAGTATAACGGAGACTCGCAATGAAAAACTGTTTTTT; j_gene: TRBJ1-4; v_gene: TRBV19; d_gene: -; abundance: -
CDR3aa: CASTQKKEARLNQPQHF; CDR3nt: TGTGCCAGCACCCAAAAAAAGGAGGCCAGACTCAATCAGCCCCAGCATTTT; j_gene: TRBJ1-5; v_gene: TRBV6-4; d_gene: -; abundance: -
CDR3aa: CASSLAQDYGYTF; CDR3nt: TGTGCCAGCAGCTTAGCGCAGGACTATGGCTACACCTTC; j_gene: TRBJ1-2; v_gene: TRBV7-9; d_gene: -; abundance: -
CDR3aa: CASSFSGGQETQYF; CDR3nt: TGTGCCAGCAGCTTTAGCGGGGGCCAAGAGACCCAGTACTTC; j_gene: TRBJ2-5; v_gene: TRBV5-4; d_gene: TRBD2; abundance: -
CDR3aa: CASSQTSGESYEQYF; CDR3nt: TGTGCCAGCAGCCAGACTAGCGGGGAATCCTACGAGCAGTACTTC; j_gene: TRBJ2-7; v_gene: TRBV13; d_gene: TRBD2; abundance: -
CDR3aa: CASSLPGGAYNEQFF; CDR3nt: TGTGCCAGCAGCTTACCGGGGGGCGCCTACAATGAGCAGTTCTTC; j_gene: TRBJ2-1; v_gene: TRBV7-6; d_gene: -; abundance: few
CDR3aa: CASTPFGASGGYYNEQFF; CDR3nt: TGTGCCAGTACTCCCTTTGGGGCTAGCGGGGGGTATTACAATGAGCAGTTCTTC; j_gene: TRBJ2-1; v_gene: TRBV19; d_gene: TRBD2; abundance: -
CDR3aa: CASSVGHTNSPLHF; CDR3nt: TGTGCCAGCAGCGTAGGACACACTAATTCACCCCTCCACTTT; j_gene: TRBJ1-6; v_gene: TRBV9; d_gene: -; abundance: -
CDR3aa: CASRWDTLNTEAFF; CDR3nt: TGTGCCAGCCGCTGGGACACTTTGAACACTGAAGCTTTCTTT; j_gene: TRBJ1-1; v_gene: TRBV7-2; d_gene: -; abundance: once
CDR3aa: CASSEILAGVGYEQYF; CDR3nt: TGTGCCAGCAGTGAAATTTTAGCGGGGGTGGGCTACGAGCAGTACTTC; j_gene: TRBJ2-7; v_gene: TRBV6-1; d_gene: TRBD2; abundance: -
CDR3aa: CASSQDGGGMSTDTQYF; CDR3nt: TGCGCCAGCAGCCAAGATGGTGGGGGGATGAGCACAGATACGCAGTATTTT; j_gene: TRBJ2-3; v_gene: TRBV4-1; d_gene: -; abundance: -
CDR3aa: CASSQERTSGPFTDTQYF; CDR3nt: TGTGCCAGCAGCCAAGAGAGAACTAGCGGGCCTTTCACAGATACGCAGTATTTT; j_gene: TRBJ2-3; v_gene: TRBV3-1/TRBV3-2; d_gene: TRBD2; abundance: -
CDR3aa: CASRVQGAYTGELFF; CDR3nt: TGTGCCAGTAGGGTACAGGGGGCGTACACCGGGGAGCTGTTTTTT; j_gene: TRBJ2-2; v_gene: TRBV19; d_gene: TRBD1; abundance: -
CDR3aa: CACDRRRRPYEQYF; CDR3nt: TGTGCCTGTGACAGGCGCCGCCGCCCTTACGAGCAGTACTTC; j_gene: TRBJ2-7; v_gene: TRBV30; d_gene: -; abundance: -
CDR3aa: CASSIRDRTTYEQYF; CDR3nt: TGTGCCAGCAGCATCCGGGACAGGACAACCTACGAGCAGTACTTC; j_gene: TRBJ2-7; v_gene: TRBV7-2; d_gene: TRBD1; abundance: -
CDR3aa: CASSQEFFGELFF; CDR3nt: TGTGCCAGCAGCCAAGAATTCTTCGGGGAGCTGTTTTTT; j_gene: TRBJ2-2; v_gene: TRBV14; d_gene: -; abundance: once
CDR3aa: CATRGQGFNEQFF; CDR3nt: TGTGCCACCAGGGGTCAGGGGTTCAATGAGCAGTTCTTC; j_gene: TRBJ2-1; v_gene: TRBV24-1; d_gene: -; abundance: -
CDR3aa: CASSRGTSGGARAYNEQFF; CDR3nt: TGTGCCAGCAGCCGAGGGACTAGCGGGGGGGCCCGAGCCTACAATGAGCAGTTCTTC; j_gene: TRBJ2-1; v_gene: TRBV6-6; d_gene: TRBD2; abundance: -
CDR3aa: CASSLATSGGVRYEQYF; CDR3nt: TGTGCCAGCAGCTTAGCGACTAGCGGGGGGGTCCGCTACGAGCAGTACTTC; j_gene: TRBJ2-7; v_gene: TRBV7-8; d_gene: TRBD2; abundance: -
CDR3aa: CASSFEQETQYF; CDR3nt: TGTGCCAGCAGTTTCGAGCAAGAGACCCAGTACTTC; j_gene: TRBJ2-5; v_gene: TRBV12-3/TRBV12-4; d_gene: -; abundance: -
CDR3aa: CASSRQTQTYGYTF; CDR3nt: TGTGCCAGTAGCAGACAAACCCAAACCTATGGCTACACCTTC; j_gene: TRBJ1-2; v_gene: TRBV19; d_gene: -; abundance: -
CDR3aa: CASSLGQGGSEQYF; CDR3nt: TGTGCCAGCAGCTTGGGGCAGGGAGGAAGTGAGCAGTACTTC; j_gene: TRBJ2-7; v_gene: TRBV7-8; d_gene: -; abundance: -
CDR3aa: CASSLSRNTGELFF; CDR3nt: TGTGCCAGCAGTTTATCCAGGAACACCGGGGAGCTGTTTTTT; j_gene: TRBJ2-2; v_gene: TRBV27; d_gene: -; abundance: -